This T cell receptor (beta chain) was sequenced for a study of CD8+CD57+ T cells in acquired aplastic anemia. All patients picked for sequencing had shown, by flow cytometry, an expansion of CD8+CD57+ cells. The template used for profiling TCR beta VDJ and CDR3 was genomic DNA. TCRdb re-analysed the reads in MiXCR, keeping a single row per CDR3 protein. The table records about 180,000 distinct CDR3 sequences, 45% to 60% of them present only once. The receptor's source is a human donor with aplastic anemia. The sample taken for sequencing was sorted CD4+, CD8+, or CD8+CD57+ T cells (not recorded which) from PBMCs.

CDR3 residues: CASSIWTNTDTQYF. CDR3 bases: TGTGCCAGTAGTATTTGGACAAACACAGATACGCAGTATTTT. This rearrangement joins TRBV19 to TRBJ2-3, with TRBD1 as a possible D gene (5 bases). The germline CDR1 and CDR2 sequences are LNHDA and SQIVND (reference sequence). V dropped 3 bases and J dropped 2 bases, with 9 bases sitting between them. The CDR3 runs to 14 residues.